The table lists the clone carrying this T cell receptor beta chain with a few counts. The antigen is unknown. The germline CDR1 and CDR2 sequences are SQVTM and ANQGSEA. The CDR3 is 12 residues long. The germline V and J ends were trimmed by 8 bases and 3 bases, with 11 bases remaining between them. These data come from a study of T cells in Graves' hyperthyroidism and ophthalmopathy. Study-level findings and limits: Researchers found most expanded thyroid clonotypes above 0.001 in blood as well.

The CDR3 regions of TCR beta were amplified from RNA transcripts. HTBI primers drove first-round RT-PCR of the TCR CDR3. MiXCR, applied by TCRdb to the multiplex PCR reads, yields one record per CDR3 protein. The sample lists hundreds of thousands of distinct CDR3 sequences, 35% to 55% occurring once. Across 18 months, stable Graves' hyperthyroidism was marked by no progression to ophthalmopathy. Patients aged 18 to 65 with hyperthyroidism were newly diagnosed, with duration under 2 months. Each diagnosis drew on symptoms, thyroxine, TRAb, thyroid ultrasound and orbital computed tomography findings. V gene TRBV29-1 combines with J gene TRBJ1-5; a possible D gene is TRBD1 (6 bases). The sequence derives from a woman between 18 and 29 years old with Graves' hyperthyroidism. Sequences were obtained from peripheral blood or thyroid tissue (not recorded which). DNA for the CDR3: TGCAGCTTGACAGGAGTCAATCAGCCCCAGCATTTT. Amino acids: CSLTGVNQPQHF.